The clone carrying this T cell receptor beta chain appeared a single time. What it binds is unknown. This entry belongs to a study of T cells in narcolepsy. In the study overall: Enrolled donors included narcolepsy type 1 or type 2 patients and healthy controls.

The repertoire was sequenced with immunoSEQ multiplex PCR; TCRdb's copy has only in-frame clones and lacks some. The table includes some 35,000 clones, 81% detected once. Study results and caveats: Autoreactive HCRT-specific and TRIB2-specific clonotypes were marked in same-patient CSF-versus-blood CD4+ comparisons. Some memory CD4+ repertoires had no autoreactive clone sequences. Blood of same and different patients, but not healthy controls, reportedly held recurring autoreactive clonotypes.

The sequencing input was memory (CD45RA-) CD4+ T cells from blood. The TCR sequence derives from a human donor in good health.

CDR3 loop: CASSEGTGWEYGYTF. In nucleotides, the CDR3 is TGTGCCAGCAGTGAAGGGACAGGGTGGGAGTATGGCTACACCTTC. The rearrangement joins TRBV6-1 to TRBJ1-2, with TRBD1 matching 8 bases. The CDR3 length is 15 residues. Trimming removed 1 base from V and 5 bases from J; junction bases left unmatched: 6. Germline-derived CDR1 and CDR2 are MNHNS and SASEGT.